The sequence of this T cell receptor (beta chain) was determined in a study of T cell responses to AZD1222 COVID-19 vaccine. Overall study findings and caveats: Compared with day 0, the breadth and depth of the Spike-specific TCR repertoire rose significantly after two doses of AZD1222. At baseline, just a handful of AZD1222 recipients tested seropositive.

To note about this clone: Its cognate antigen is unknown.

Trimming removed 1 base from V and 2 bases from J; junction bases left unmatched: 6. The CDR3 consists of 16 residues. Per the germline V gene, CDR1 is SGHTA and CDR2 is FQGNSA. Only in-frame clones appear in the TCRdb table, and some are missing; sequencing was by immunoSEQ multiplex PCR. This sample carries approximately 94,000 clones, about 88% of them seen once, and the ten largest clones take about 1.7%. This sequence originates from an adult in good health. Material: peripheral blood, obtained on day 0 of AZD1222 vaccination. The gene calls are TRBV7-2 and TRBJ2-3; 7 nucleotides agree with TRBD2. The CDR3 reads CASSLVWGGNTDTQYF. In DNA form, the CDR3 reads TGTGCCAGCAGCTTAGTGTGGGGGGGGAACACAGATACGCAGTATTTT.